Each of the 32 T cell receptor beta chains below was sequenced from the same sample in a study of blood T cell repertoires in COVID-19 (dated by TCRdb to the early 2020s). The receptor library was made with the immunoSEQ multiplex PCR assay. This is the immuneACCESS table as TCRdb keeps it, with only in-frame sequences that have V and J called. A part of the clones is gone; compared with another copy, unresolved V genes explain less than half, and the rest is unexplained. For this sample the table gives 250,000 to 300,000 clones, of which 70% to 90% were detected only once. Around 5.5% of the sample is held by the ten biggest clonotypes. Material for sequencing was peripheral blood. These receptors all come from a man in his forties or fifties with active or convalescent COVID-19.

J is TRBJ1-1 and V is TRBV27; no definite D call. Germline V CDR1 and CDR2: MNHEY, SMNVEV (reference sequence). Trimming took off 1 base at V and 1 base at J, with 16 bases between the two ends. The length of the CDR3 is 17 residues. The CDR3 nucleotides are TGTGCCAGCAGTTTATGGGGTGGGGAGGGTTCGAACACTGAAGCTTTCTTT. Translating it yields CASSLWGGEGSNTEAFF.

The chain recombines TRBV4-1 with TRBJ2-3; 10 positions match TRBD1. The ends lost 2 bases at V and 6 bases at J; junction bases unmatched: 11. CDR3 size: 17 residues. From germline, CDR1 is MGHRA and CDR2 YSYEKL. The CDR3 protein is CASSQNTGTGVFDTQYF. The CDR3 DNA sequence: TGCGCCAGCAGCCAAAATACCGGGACAGGGGTTTTTGATACGCAGTATTTT.

Comments on this clone: The junction does not match germline at one end; this may be a read error. The chain has TRBV28 and TRBJ1-2; D gene ambiguous. Per germline, CDR1 MDHEN and CDR2 SYDVKM. The CDR3 loop spans 15 amino acids. The CDR3 nucleotides are TGTGCCAGCAGTTTTCCCACCGACGGTAACTATGGCTGCACCTTC. The encoded protein is CASSFPTDGNYGCTF.

The genes are TRBV9 and TRBJ2-1; weak D call: TRBD1 (6 bases). CDR1 is SGDLS and CDR2 is YYNGEE in the germline V gene. CDR3 length: 16 amino acids. V was clipped by 0 bases and J by 7 bases, with 17 bases between them. CDR3 residues: CASSVGMGARENEQFF. CDR3 DNA sequence: TGTGCCAGCAGCGTAGGGATGGGGGCGCGAGAAAATGAGCAGTTCTTC. Supplemented by reference TRBV9 and TRBJ2-1, the full variable domain reads DSGVTQTPKHLITATGQRVTLRCSPRSGDLSVYWYQQSLDQGLQFLIQYYNGEERAKGNILERFSAQQFPDLHSELNLSSLELGDSALYFCASSVGMGARENEQFFGPGTRLTVL.

V gene TRBV10-3 combines with J gene TRBJ1-2; D is undetermined. Looked up from germline, CDR1 is ENHRY and CDR2 is SYGVKD. Trimming removed 0 bases from V and 8 bases from J, with 19 bases in between. There are 16 residues in the CDR3. The CDR3 spells CAISESSRAIEMGYTF. CDR3 nucleotides: TGTGCCATCAGTGAGTCGAGTCGCGCTATAGAGATGGGCTACACCTTC.

The chain links TRBV2 to TRBJ2-5; 12 nucleotides agree with TRBD1. The CDR3 runs 16 residues. Germline CDR1 SNHLY, CDR2 FYNNEI. Losses at the gene ends were 9 bases for V and 2 bases for J; bases not matched to a gene: 10. CDR3 sequence: CARRDRGRKIQETQYF. The CDR3, as DNA: TGTGCCAGACGGGACAGGGGGCGCAAAATTCAAGAGACCCAGTACTTC.

The genes are TRBV24-1 and TRBJ2-1, with D perhaps TRBD1 (8 bases). The CDR3 covers 16 residues. Trimming removed 4 bases at V and 0 bases at J, with 12 bases between. Per the germline V gene, CDR1 is KGHDR and CDR2 is SFDVKD. CDR3 protein: CATSDNRGGSYNEQFF. The DNA for the CDR3 is TGTGCCACCAGTGACAACAGGGGGGGCTCCTACAATGAGCAGTTCTTC.

CDR3 loop: CASTEAWGVYNQPQHF. CDR3 nucleotide sequence: TGTGCCAGCACGGAGGCGTGGGGGGTGTACAATCAGCCCCAGCATTTT. The chain is built from TRBV6-6 and TRBJ1-5; possibly TRBD1 for D (5 bases). Per germline, CDR1 MNHNY and CDR2 SVGAGI (reference sequence). The CDR3 is 16 residues long. V lost 7 bases and J lost 3, with 19 bases in between.

This chain joins TRBV19 and TRBJ1-1, with TRBD1 as a possible D gene (6 bases). CDR1 LNHDA and CDR2 SQIVND come from the germline V gene (reference sequence). The CDR3 runs 13 residues. V was cut by 6 bases and J by 6 bases, with 14 bases left in between. The CDR3: CASRKQGQSEAFF. The CDR3 bases are TGTGCCAGTAGGAAACAGGGTCAATCTGAAGCTTTCTTT.

This chain joins TRBV6-2 or TRBV6-3 and TRBJ2-2, with D possibly matching TRBD2 (5 bases). The CDR3 totals 14 residues. The germline V and J ends were trimmed by 4 bases and 2 bases, with 8 bases remaining between them. Germline lookup yields CDR1 MNHEY and CDR2 SVGEGT. CDR3 amino acids: CASSWTVNTGELFF. The CDR3 bases are TGTGCCAGCAGTTGGACTGTCAACACCGGGGAGCTGTTTTTT.

The chain combines TRBV2 with TRBJ2-2; 10 bases fit TRBD2. Germline assignment: CDR1 SNHLY and CDR2 FYNNEI. There are 21 residues in the CDR3. V trimming: 2 bases; J trimming: 2 bases; junction bases outside the gene matches: 17. The CDR3 nucleotides are TGTGCCAGCAGTGAATGGGAAGTTAGGAAAAGGACTAGCGGTAACACCGGGGAGCTGTTTTTT. Amino acid sequence: CASSEWEVRKRTSGNTGELFF.

CDR3 nucleotide sequence: TGCGCCAGCAGCTCAGGGACAGGGTACACTGAAGCTTTCTTT. The encoded protein is CASSSGTGYTEAFF. V usage is TRBV5-1 and J usage is TRBJ1-1, with 9 bases fitting TRBD1. Trimming cost V 3 bases and J 3 bases; bases outside gene matches: 3. This CDR3 has 14 residues. Germline CDR1 is SGHRS and CDR2 is YFSETQ.

The chain carries TRBV11-3 and TRBJ1-1; a weak D match, TRBD1 (6 bases). The V end was cut by 0 bases, the J end by 7 bases, with 9 bases between. The CDR3 contains 13 residues. Germline V gene sequence: CDR1 SGHNT, CDR2 YENEEA. CDR3 coding DNA: TGTGCCAGCAGCTTAGATGAGGACAGTGAAGCTTTCTTT. Translation gives CASSLDEDSEAFF. Based on the CDR3 plus reference TRBV11-3 and TRBJ1-1, the full variable domain is EAGVVQSPRYKIIEKKQPVAFWCNPISGHNTLYWYLQNLGQGPELLIRYENEEAVDDSQLPKDRFSAERLKGVDSTLKIQPAELGDSAVYLCASSLDEDSEAFFGQGTRLTVV.

The chain joins TRBV20-1 to TRBJ1-5; D call uncertain. This CDR3 has 13 residues. V dropped 6 bases and J dropped 7 bases, with 16 bases sitting between them. The germline V gene has CDR1 DFQATT and CDR2 SNEGSKA (reference sequence). DNA for the CDR3: TGCAGTGCCAGTGGCGCCCCCGAGCAGCCCCAGCATTTT. Translation gives CSASGAPEQPQHF.

V gene TRBV10-3 combines with J gene TRBJ1-5, with TRBD1 as a possible D gene (5 bases). In germline, CDR1 is ENHRY, CDR2 SYGVKD. This CDR3 region has 12 residues. The ends were cut back, 9 bases at V and 4 bases at J, with 10 bases in the middle. CDR3 protein: CAIRQPNQPQHF. CDR3 DNA sequence: TGTGCCATTCGACAGCCGAATCAGCCCCAGCATTTT.

The chain combines TRBV3-1 (or the pseudogene TRBV3-2) with TRBJ2-1, with 10 nucleotides matching TRBD2. The V gene end was trimmed by 0 bases and the J gene end by 7 bases; junction bases not matched to a gene: 9. The CDR3 has 17 residues. Germline lookup yields CDR1 LGHDT and CDR2 YNNKEL (reference sequence). DNA of the CDR3: TGTGCCAGCAGCCAAGAAAGGGGTAGCGGGAGGTGGAATGAGCAGTTCTTC. Its protein product is CASSQERGSGRWNEQFF.

Notes on this clone: The same CDR3 is also encoded by other DNA sequences in this sample. The V gene is TRBV7-3, the J gene TRBJ2-5; D perhaps matches TRBD2 (6 bases). The V end was cut by 2 bases, the J end by 1 base, with 8 bases between. CDR1 is SGHTA and CDR2 is FQGTGA in the germline V gene. The CDR3 loop spans 14 amino acids. CDR3 nucleotides: TGTGCCAGCAGCTTAGGGGGGTCCCAAGAGACCCAGTACTTC. Translating gives CASSLGGSQETQYF.

The chain links TRBV18 to TRBJ2-5; D unresolved. With 3 bases removed from V and 1 base from J, the gap between germline ends came to 12 bases. In germline, CDR1 is KGHSH, CDR2 LQKENI. The CDR3 runs 15 residues. This chain's CDR3 is CASSPDIVGQETQYF. CDR3 nucleotide sequence: TGTGCCAGCTCACCTGACATCGTGGGCCAAGAGACCCAGTACTTC.

The chain uses TRBV5-6 and TRBJ1-1; D may be TRBD1 (5 bases). The ends were cut back, 4 bases at V and 4 bases at J, with 14 bases in the middle. Germline V CDR1 and CDR2: SGHDT, YYEEEE. This CDR3 contains 14 residues. CDR3: CASSTRVRGTEAFF. CDR3 nucleotides: TGTGCCAGCAGCACCAGGGTGCGGGGCACTGAAGCTTTCTTT. Full variable domain (missing parts from reference TRBV5-6 and TRBJ1-1): DAGVTQSPTHLIKTRGQQVTLRCSPKSGHDTVSWYQQALGQGPQFIFQYYEEEERQRGNFPDRFSGHQFPNYSSELNVNALLLGDSALYLCASSTRVRGTEAFFGQGTRLTVV.

The chain carries TRBV19 and TRBJ2-3; tentative D call: TRBD2 (7 bases). Germline V gene lookup returns CDR1 LNHDA and CDR2 SQIVND (reference sequence). The germline V and J ends were trimmed by 3 bases and 4 bases, with 17 bases remaining between them. This CDR3 region has 16 residues. The CDR3 region has the DNA TGTGCCAGTAGTATGTCGGGGGGCCTGCAGGCAGATACGCAGTATTTT. It is translated as CASSMSGGLQADTQYF.

The rearrangement links TRBV19 to TRBJ1-5, with a possible D match to TRBD1 (6 bases). Germline V gene data show CDR1 as LNHDA and CDR2 as SQIVND (reference sequence). Trimming stripped 6 bases from V and 5 bases from J, with 17 bases between. CDR3 length: 15 amino acids. The CDR3 reads CASSIRGVGDQPQHF. The CDR3 DNA reads TGTGCCAGTAGCATCAGGGGAGTCGGCGATCAGCCCCAGCATTTT.

This sequence joins TRBV5-5 and TRBJ1-1; D uncertain. This CDR3 is 14 amino acids long. Per the germline V gene, CDR1 is SGHKS and CDR2 is YYEKEE (reference sequence). Trimming removed 2 bases at V and 4 bases at J, with 12 bases between. The CDR3 region has the DNA TGTGCCAGCAGCTTCGGTGGAGGGAGCACTGAAGCTTTCTTT. It is translated as CASSFGGGSTEAFF.

This clone was detected a few times. This chain links TRBV4-1 with TRBJ2-7, with TRBD1 matching 9 bases. The J segment lost 7 bases and the V segment lost 0 bases, leaving 7 bases of the junction unmatched. There are 15 residues in the CDR3. Germline loops: CDR1 MGHRA, CDR2 YSYEKL. The DNA of the CDR3 is TGCGCCAGCAGCCAAGATGGGGACAGGGTGAGGGAGCAGTACTTC. It translates to CASSQDGDRVREQYF.

The chain carries TRBV28 and TRBJ1-4; D is possibly TRBD1 (5 bases). Germline CDR1 MDHEN, CDR2 SYDVKM. CDR3 length: 13 residues. Trimming pared 7 bases from V and 7 bases from J, leaving 13 bases between. CDR3 residues: CASKGRATEKLFF. The CDR3 DNA is TGTGCCAGCAAGGGCAGGGCGACTGAAAAACTGTTTTTT.

The chain recombines TRBV15 with TRBJ1-2; D not certain. The CDR3 is 14 amino acids. Per germline, CDR1 LNHNV and CDR2 YYDKDF (reference sequence). The V end lost 0 bases, the J end lost 8 bases, and 13 bases lay between the germline ends. DNA of the CDR3: TGTGCCACCAGCAGAGATCTCTCCAGGAGGGGCTACACCTTC. This sequence encodes CATSRDLSRRGYTF.

This clone appeared a single time. The CDR3 region has the DNA TGCGCCAGCAGCTTGGGGACAGGGCGCACCGGGGAGCTGTTTTTT. Translated, it gives CASSLGTGRTGELFF. The chain has TRBV5-1 and TRBJ2-2; TRBD1 matches at 8 bases. CDR1 and CDR2 from the germline V gene are SGHRS and YFSETQ. Losses at the gene ends were 0 bases for V and 4 bases for J; bases not matched to a gene: 2. This CDR3 contains 15 residues.

This clone has only a few counts. The chain joins TRBV28 to TRBJ1-2; tentative D call: TRBD1 (6 bases). This CDR3 has 17 amino acids. Between the trimmed V and J ends, which lost 4 bases and 4 bases, there was a span of 22 bases. CDR1 and CDR2 (germline): MDHEN, SYDVKM. The CDR3 DNA reads TGTGCCAGCAGTTCCCCAGTGACTTGGGGGGGCATCTATGGCTACACCTTC. Its protein product is CASSSPVTWGGIYGYTF.

This sequence joins TRBV28 and TRBJ2-7, with TRBD2 matching over 14 bases. CDR1 MDHEN and CDR2 SYDVKM come from the germline V gene. The CDR3 is 15 amino acids. The V segment lost 7 bases and the J segment 4 bases; nucleotides outside the gene matches: 6. This CDR3 is CASTDRTSGRYEQYF. The CDR3 DNA reads as TGTGCCAGCACCGACCGGACTAGCGGGAGGTACGAGCAGTACTTC.

This clone has just one count. The chain links TRBV3-1 (or the pseudogene TRBV3-2) to TRBJ2-3; 8 positions match TRBD2. Germline-derived CDR1 and CDR2 are LGHDT and YNNKEL (reference sequence). V gave up 0 bases and J gave up 4 bases; unmatched junction bases: 9. The CDR3 length is 17 residues. The DNA of the CDR3 is TGTGCCAGCAGCCAAGAACAAAGCGGGAGAGAGGCAGATACGCAGTATTTT. As protein: CASSQEQSGREADTQYF.

This chain connects TRBV11-2 to TRBJ2-7, with D tentatively TRBD1 (6 bases). This CDR3 region has 11 residues. Germline V CDR1 and CDR2: SGHAT, FQNNGV. V was clipped by 4 bases and J by 11 bases, with 12 bases between them. CDR3 residues: CASSSQGLEYF. The CDR3 DNA is TGTGCCAGCAGCTCGCAGGGGTTAGAGTACTTC.

This rearrangement joins TRBV28 to TRBJ1-2; D call uncertain. The CDR3 contains 13 residues. V was pared by 2 bases and J by 5 bases, with 9 bases between. CDR1 MDHEN and CDR2 SYDVKM come from the germline V gene. The CDR3 sequence is CASSLMGRYGYTF. CDR3 coding DNA: TGTGCCAGCAGTTTAATGGGCAGGTATGGCTACACCTTC.

The V gene is TRBV18, the J gene TRBJ2-6; TRBD1 aligns across 10 bases. V lost 3 bases and J lost 3; bases outside the gene matches: 5. This CDR3 is built from 17 residues. CDR1 is KGHSH and CDR2 is LQKENI in the germline V gene. DNA of the CDR3: TGTGCCAGCTCACCCCAGACAGGGGGCGTTGGGGCCAACGTCCTGACTTTC. This gives the protein CASSPQTGGVGANVLTF. The variable domain in full, with the rest retrieved from reference TRBV18 and TRBJ2-6, is NAGVMQNPRHLVRRRGQEARLRCSPMKGHSHVYWYRQLPEEGLKFMVYLQKENIIDESGMPKERFSAEFPKEGPSILRIQQVVRGDSAAYFCASSPQTGGVGANVLTFGAGSRLTVL.